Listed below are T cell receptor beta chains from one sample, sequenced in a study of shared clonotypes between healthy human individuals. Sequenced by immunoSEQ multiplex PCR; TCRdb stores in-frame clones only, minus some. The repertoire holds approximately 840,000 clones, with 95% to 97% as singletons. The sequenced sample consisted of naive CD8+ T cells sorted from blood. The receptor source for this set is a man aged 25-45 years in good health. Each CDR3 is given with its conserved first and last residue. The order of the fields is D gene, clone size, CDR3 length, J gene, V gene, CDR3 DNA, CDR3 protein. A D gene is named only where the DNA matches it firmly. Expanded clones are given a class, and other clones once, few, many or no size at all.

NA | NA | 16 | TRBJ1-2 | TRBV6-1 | TGTGCCAGCAGTGAAATCTCGGGCCTCCCCAACTATGGCTACACCTTC | CASSEISGLPNYGYTF
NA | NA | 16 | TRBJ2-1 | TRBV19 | TGTGCCAGTAGCGTTTTGGGGGGCCTTTCCTACAATGAGCAGTTCTTC | CASSVLGGLSYNEQFF
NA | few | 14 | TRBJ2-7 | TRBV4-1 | TGCGCCAGCAGCCAAGAGATGGCAGTCTACGAGCAGTACTTC | CASSQEMAVYEQYF
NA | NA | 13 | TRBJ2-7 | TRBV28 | TGTGCCAGCAGTCTAGGACAGTTCTACGAGCAGTACTTC | CASSLGQFYEQYF
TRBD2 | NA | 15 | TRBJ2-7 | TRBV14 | TGTGCCAGCAGCCAAGAGACTAGCAGAGCCTACGAGCAGTACTTC | CASSQETSRAYEQYF
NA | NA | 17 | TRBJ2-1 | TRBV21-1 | TGTGCCAGCAGCAAACCGGAATTAGCGGGAGGGCGATATGAGCAGTTCTTC | CASSKPELAGGRYEQFF
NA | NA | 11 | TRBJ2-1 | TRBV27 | TGTGCCAGCAGTTTCCTTAATGAGCAGTTCTTC | CASSFLNEQFF
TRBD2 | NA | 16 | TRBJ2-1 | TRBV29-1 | TGCAGCGTATACGAAGCGGGGGAAAGCTCCTACAATGAGCAGTTCTTC | CSVYEAGESSYNEQFF
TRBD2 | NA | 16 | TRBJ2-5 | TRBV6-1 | TGTGCCAGCAGGGAACTAGCGGGAGAGGGGGGGGAGACCCAGTACTTC | CASRELAGEGGETQYF
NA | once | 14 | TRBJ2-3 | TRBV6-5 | TGTGCCAGCAGTTATGGCAGCTTCACAGATACGCAGTATTTT | CASSYGSFTDTQYF
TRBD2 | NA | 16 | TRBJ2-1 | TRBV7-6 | TGTGCCAGCAGCTTAGAAGCGGGAGGGCCCCACAATGAGCAGTTCTTC | CASSLEAGGPHNEQFF
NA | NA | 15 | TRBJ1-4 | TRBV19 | TGTGCCAGTAGTATAGGCGACGGGGGAGGAGAAAAACTGTTTTTT | CASSIGDGGGEKLFF
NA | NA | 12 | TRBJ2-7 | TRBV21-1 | TGTGCCAGCAGAAACAGGGCCTACGAGCAGTACTTC | CASRNRAYEQYF
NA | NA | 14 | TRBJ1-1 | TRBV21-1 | TGTGCCAGCAGCAAATTTCAGGGTTTTACTGAAGCTTTCTTT | CASSKFQGFTEAFF
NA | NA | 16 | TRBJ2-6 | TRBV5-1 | TGCGCCAGCAGCTTGGCCCCCGGGTCTGGGGCCAACGTCCTGACTTTC | CASSLAPGSGANVLTF
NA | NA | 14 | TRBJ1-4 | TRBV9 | TGTGCCAGCAGCGTAGGGGGCAGTAATGAAAAACTGTTTTTT | CASSVGGSNEKLFF
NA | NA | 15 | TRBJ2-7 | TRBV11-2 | TGTGCCAGCACGGACCCGGCGCAATTAAAGACCGAGCAGTACTTC | CASTDPAQLKTEQYF
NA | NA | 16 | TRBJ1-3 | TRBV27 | TGTGCCAGCAGTTTGCTCGGGGGCTCTAGTGGAAACACCATATATTTT | CASSLLGGSSGNTIYF
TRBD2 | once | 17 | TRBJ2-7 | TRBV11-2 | TGTGCCAGCAGCTTCGTACTAGCGGCCCTGAGCTCCTACGAGCAGTACTTC | CASSFVLAALSSYEQYF
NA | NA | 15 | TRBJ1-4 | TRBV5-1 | TGCGCCAGCAGTGAAGGGTGGGAAACTAATGAAAAACTGTTTTTT | CASSEGWETNEKLFF
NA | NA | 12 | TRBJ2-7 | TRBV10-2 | TGCGCCAGCAGGGACACCCCCTACGAGCAGTACTTC | CASRDTPYEQYF
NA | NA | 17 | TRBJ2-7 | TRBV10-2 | TGCGCCAGCAGTCCATACCCCTCGCTAGCGCCTACCCAAGGGAAGTACTTC | CASSPYPSLAPTQGKYF
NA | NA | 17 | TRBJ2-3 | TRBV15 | TGTGCCACCAGCAGAGATTTGGTCGACCGCCCCACAGATACGCAGTATTTT | CATSRDLVDRPTDTQYF
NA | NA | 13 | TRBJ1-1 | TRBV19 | TGTGCCAGTAGTATGGGGCAGAACACTGAAGCTTTCTTT | CASSMGQNTEAFF
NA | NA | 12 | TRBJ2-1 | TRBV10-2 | TGCGCCAGCAGTGACAGGGCTAATGAGCAGTTCTTC | CASSDRANEQFF
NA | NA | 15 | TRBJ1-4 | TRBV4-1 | TGCGCCAGCAGCCGAGACCTAAGCATAGGCGAAAAACTGTTTTTT | CASSRDLSIGEKLFF
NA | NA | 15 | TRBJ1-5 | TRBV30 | TGTGCCTGGAGAGAGACACCGGGATCCAATCAGCCCCAGCATTTT | CAWRETPGSNQPQHF
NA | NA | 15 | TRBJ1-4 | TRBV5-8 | TGTGCCAGCAGCTGGGGCGAGTCGGGTGATGAAAAACTGTTTTTT | CASSWGESGDEKLFF
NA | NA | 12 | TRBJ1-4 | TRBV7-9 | TGTGCCAGCAGCGGTCGGGACATTAGAGTGTTTTTT | CASSGRDIRVFF
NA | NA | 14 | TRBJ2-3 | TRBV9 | TGTGCCAGCAGCTCCAGGACGGGCACAGATACGCAGTATTTT | CASSSRTGTDTQYF
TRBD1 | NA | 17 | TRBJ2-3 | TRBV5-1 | TGCGCCAGCAGCTTGGCCGGGACAGGGCGAGTCACAGATACGCAGTATTTT | CASSLAGTGRVTDTQYF
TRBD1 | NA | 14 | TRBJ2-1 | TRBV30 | TGTGCCTGGAATACCGGGACAGGGGACAATGAGCAGTTCTTC | CAWNTGTGDNEQFF
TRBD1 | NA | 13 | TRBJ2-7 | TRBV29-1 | TGCAGCGTTGGGGGGACAGGAGCCTACGAGCAGTACTTC | CSVGGTGAYEQYF
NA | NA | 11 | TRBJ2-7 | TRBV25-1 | TGTGCCAGCAGTGCGCTCATCGAGCAGTACTTC | CASSALIEQYF
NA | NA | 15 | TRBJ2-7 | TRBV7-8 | TGTGCCAGCAGCTTAGCAGGGAGCCCATCCTACGAGCAGTACTTC | CASSLAGSPSYEQYF
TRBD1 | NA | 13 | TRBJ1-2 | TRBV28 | TGTGCCAGCAGTTCACAGGGGGAGTATGGCTACACCTTC | CASSSQGEYGYTF
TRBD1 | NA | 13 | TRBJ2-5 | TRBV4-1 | TGCGCCAGCAGCCAAGGACAGGGAGAGAGCCAGTACTTC | CASSQGQGESQYF
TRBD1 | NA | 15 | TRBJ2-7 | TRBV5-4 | TGTGCCAGCAGCTTCAAACAGGGGTTGAACTACGAGCAGTACTTC | CASSFKQGLNYEQYF
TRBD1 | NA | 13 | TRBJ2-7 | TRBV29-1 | TGCAGCGTTGAGACAGGGGGGGCCTACGAGCAGTACTTC | CSVETGGAYEQYF
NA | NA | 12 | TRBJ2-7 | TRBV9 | TGTGCCAGCAGCGGAAGCGGGTACGAGCAGTACTTC | CASSGSGYEQYF